Below, 14 T cell receptor beta chains from the same sample are listed, as sequenced in a study of T cell responses to AZD1222 COVID-19 vaccine. Measured with immunoSEQ multiplex PCR; TCRdb has only the in-frame clones, and not every one. The data hold 150,000 or so clones, with 75% to 95% observed a single time. Here the sequenced sample was peripheral blood, taken on day 0 of AZD1222 vaccination. Receptor source: an adult in good health.

The chain carries TRBV7-2 and TRBJ1-1; D possibly corresponds to TRBD1 (6 bases). Germline assignment: CDR1 SGHTA and CDR2 FQGNSA. The CDR3 length is 16 residues. Trimming shortened V by 2 bases and J by 2 bases, and 15 bases separated the two germline ends. For the CDR3, the DNA is TGTGCCAGCAGCTTATTGCCGACAGGCAGAAACACTGAAGCTTTCTTT. This translates into CASSLLPTGRNTEAFF.

The rearrangement joins TRBV5-1 to TRBJ2-3; 10 nucleotides align to TRBD2. Trimming took 3 bases from V and 3 from J; bases not matched to a gene: 4. Germline V gene lookup returns CDR1 SGHRS and CDR2 YFSETQ. The CDR3 runs 15 residues. The chain's CDR3 is CASSSGLAATDTQYF. The CDR3, as DNA: TGCGCCAGCAGCTCTGGACTAGCGGCAACAGATACGCAGTATTTT.

The chain links TRBV6-1 to TRBJ2-7; maybe TRBD1 (6 bases). Trimming removed 1 base at V and 3 bases at J, with 13 bases between. Germline CDR1 and CDR2: MNHNS and SASEGT. CDR3 length equals 15 residues. As DNA, the CDR3 is TGTGCCAGCAGTGAAGAAGGACAGAGAATCTACGAGCAGTACTTC. This encodes CASSEEGQRIYEQYF.

V usage is TRBV5-1 and J usage is TRBJ1-1; D not resolved. CDR1 and CDR2 from the germline V gene are SGHRS and YFSETQ. This CDR3 is built from 15 residues. The ends were cut back, 3 bases at V and 1 base at J, with 13 bases in the middle. Written as DNA, the CDR3 is TGCGCCAGCAGCTCAAGGGCAGCCTCGAACACTGAAGCTTTCTTT. Translated, it gives CASSSRAASNTEAFF.

The table lists this clone with a few counts. V usage is TRBV2 and J usage is TRBJ2-1, with a weak D call TRBD2 (5 bases). Trimming left V 2 bases short and J 5 bases short, with 13 bases between. The CDR3 consists of 15 residues. Germline V gene data show CDR1 as SNHLY and CDR2 as FYNNEI. CDR3 DNA sequence: TGTGCCAGCAGTGAACAGCCCCAGAGGGACAATGAGCAGTTCTTC. Translated: CASSEQPQRDNEQFF. The full variable domain, rest sourced from reference TRBV2 and TRBJ2-1, is EPEVTQTPSHQVTQMGQEVILRCVPISNHLYFYWYRQILGQKVEFLVSFYNNEISEKSEIFDDQFSVERPDGSNFTLKIRSTKLEDSAMYFCASSEQPQRDNEQFFGPGTRLTVL.

The chain carries TRBV20-1 and TRBJ2-2; TRBD2 aligns across 11 bases. The CDR3 contains 17 residues. Trimming at V came to 3 bases and at J to 4 bases, leaving 10 bases not matched to a gene. Germline assignment: CDR1 DFQATT and CDR2 SNEGSKA (reference sequence). The CDR3 protein is CSASGLDSGRATGELFF. The CDR3 DNA sequence: TGCAGTGCTAGTGGACTCGATAGCGGGAGGGCCACCGGGGAGCTGTTTTTT.

This clone was seen only once. The V and J genes are TRBV30 and TRBJ1-4, with D perhaps TRBD1 (6 bases). V was pared by 6 bases and J by 8 bases, with 16 bases between. The CDR3 sequence is 13 residues long. Germline V gene sequence: CDR1 GTSNPN, CDR2 SVGIG (reference sequence). In DNA form, the CDR3 reads TGTGCCTGCTCCAGGGGACATGGCGAAAAACTGTTTTTT. It specifies CACSRGHGEKLFF.

The J gene is TRBJ2-2, the V gene TRBV6-1, with 9 positions matching TRBD1. Germline V gene data show CDR1 as MNHNS and CDR2 as SASEGT. This CDR3 contains 20 residues. The V and J ends lost 2 bases and 0 bases, in that order; junction bases with no gene match: 13. In DNA, the CDR3 is TGTGCCAGCAGTGAAATCCGGGACAGGGTATTTTTCGCGAACACCGGGGAGCTGTTTTTT. As protein: CASSEIRDRVFFANTGELFF.

CDR3 in DNA: TGTGCCAGCAGCTTAGATCTGGGCAACCTGAACACTGAAGCTTTCTTT. It encodes CASSLDLGNLNTEAFF. The rearrangement uses TRBV11-3 and TRBJ1-1; no clear D. Germline V gives CDR1 SGHNT, CDR2 YENEEA. The CDR3 sequence is 16 residues long. Deletions cut 0 bases from V and 0 bases from J, with 11 bases between.

The chain uses TRBV11-2 and TRBJ2-7, with 7 bases lining up with TRBD1. The CDR3 contains 15 residues. V was pared by 4 bases and J by 2 bases, with 8 bases of the junction left unmatched. Germline CDR1 and CDR2: SGHAT and FQNNGV. CDR3 sequence: CASSSRQGSPYEQYF. The CDR3 nucleotides read TGTGCCAGCAGCTCCCGACAGGGTAGCCCCTACGAGCAGTACTTC. The variable domain in full, with the rest retrieved from reference TRBV11-2 and TRBJ2-7, is EAGVAQSPRYKIIEKRQSVAFWCNPISGHATLYWYQQILGQGPKLLIQFQNNGVVDDSQLPKDRFSAERLKGVDSTLKIQPAKLEDSAVYLCASSSRQGSPYEQYFGPGTRLTVT.

The chain is built from TRBV5-4 and TRBJ2-3; 12 positions agree with TRBD2. The CDR3 extends over 16 amino acids. The trim removed 2 bases at V and 5 bases at J, leaving 6 bases unmatched. Germline values: CDR1 SGHNT, CDR2 YYREEE (reference sequence). The CDR3 DNA reads as TGTGCCAGCAGCTTAAGGACTAGCGGGACGGGAGATACGCAGTATTTT. Encoded protein: CASSLRTSGTGDTQYF.

The chain recombines TRBV30 with TRBJ1-2; D might be TRBD1 (5 bases). The CDR3 loop spans 16 amino acids. V lost 2 bases and J lost 4, with 20 bases in between. CDR1 GTSNPN and CDR2 SVGIG come from the germline V gene (reference sequence). The CDR3 DNA follows: TGTGCCTGGAGTAACCCACCTCAGGGAAAGGGCTATGGCTACACCTTC. This gives the protein CAWSNPPQGKGYGYTF.

The chain joins TRBV27 to TRBJ2-5; 10 bases are a match to TRBD2. The V gene end was trimmed by 2 bases and the J gene end by 2 bases; junction bases not matched to a gene: 2. CDR3 length: 15 residues. Germline V CDR1 and CDR2: MNHEY, SMNVEV (reference sequence). The CDR3 spells CASSLVAGGQETQYF. CDR3 nucleotide sequence: TGTGCCAGCAGTTTAGTAGCGGGAGGTCAAGAGACCCAGTACTTC.

V gene TRBV5-6 combines with J gene TRBJ1-3; no reliable D call. The CDR3 runs 15 residues. Trimming cost V 4 bases and J 1 base, with 12 bases left between them. Germline V gene lookup returns CDR1 SGHDT and CDR2 YYEEEE. The CDR3 nucleotides are TGTGCCAGCAGCCGTAATGTGGGTTCTGGAAACACCATATATTTT. It specifies CASSRNVGSGNTIYF. Looking up the rest from reference TRBV5-6 and TRBJ1-3 gives the full variable domain: DAGVTQSPTHLIKTRGQQVTLRCSPKSGHDTVSWYQQALGQGPQFIFQYYEEEERQRGNFPDRFSGHQFPNYSSELNVNALLLGDSALYLCASSRNVGSGNTIYFGEGSWLTVV.